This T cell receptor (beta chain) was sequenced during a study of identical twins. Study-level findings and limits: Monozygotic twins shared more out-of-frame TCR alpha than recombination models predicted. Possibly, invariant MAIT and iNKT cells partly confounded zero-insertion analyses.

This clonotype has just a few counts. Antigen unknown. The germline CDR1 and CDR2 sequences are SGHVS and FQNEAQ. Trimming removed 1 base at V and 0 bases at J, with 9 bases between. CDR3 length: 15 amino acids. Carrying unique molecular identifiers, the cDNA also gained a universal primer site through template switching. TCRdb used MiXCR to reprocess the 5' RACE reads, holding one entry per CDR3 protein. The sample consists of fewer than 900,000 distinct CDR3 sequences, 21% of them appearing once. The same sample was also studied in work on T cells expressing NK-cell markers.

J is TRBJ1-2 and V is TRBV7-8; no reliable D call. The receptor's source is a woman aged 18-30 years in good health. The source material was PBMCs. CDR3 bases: TGTGCCAGCAGCTTAGAGAGGGTGTCTAACTATGGCTACACCTTC. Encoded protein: CASSLERVSNYGYTF.